The 19 T cell receptor beta chains below were found in one sample sequenced in a study of human T cells and chemical hapten exposure. Time point noted: pre-sensitization, week 0. The treatment here: therapeutic diphenylcyclopropenone sensitization with weekly scalp DPC. TCRdb re-derived calls from the RACE reads in MiXCR, one entry per CDR3 protein. The table lists some 200,000 distinct CDR3 sequences, around 30% of them singletons. The sequencing used whole blood, collected in connection with sensitization to the hapten diphenylcyclopropenone (DPC). These receptors all stem from a woman between 25 and 40 years old with alopecia areata. Some clones in this sample may be carry-over from other donors' samples.

J is TRBJ2-5 and V is TRBV20-1; a possible D gene is TRBD2 (6 bases). Deletions cut 5 bases from V and 5 bases from J, with 15 bases between. The length of the CDR3 is 13 residues. Germline V gives CDR1 DFQATT, CDR2 SNEGSKA (reference sequence). CDR3 in amino acids: CSAPMSGEETQYF. CDR3 coding DNA: TGCAGTGCTCCCATGTCGGGGGAGGAGACCCAGTACTTC.

The chain is built from TRBV28 and TRBJ2-2; TRBD2 matches at 10 bases. V lost 6 bases to trimming and J lost 4 bases; unmatched junction nucleotides: 14. CDR3 length: 18 residues. Germline V gives CDR1 MDHEN, CDR2 SYDVKM. The CDR3 DNA sequence: TGTGCCAGCAGCCCCTTGCTAGCGGGAGAACCAGGCACCGGGGAGCTGTTTTTT. Translation gives CASSPLLAGEPGTGELFF.

The V call is TRBV20-1, the J call TRBJ2-7; 11 bases are a match to TRBD2. Germline-derived CDR1 and CDR2 are DFQATT and SNEGSKA (reference sequence). This CDR3 is built from 15 residues. V shed 2 bases, J shed 3 bases, and the junction held 6 bases outside the gene matches. The CDR3, as DNA: TGCAGTGCTAGAACTAGCGGGGGTCACCTCTACGAGCAGTACTTC. It codes for CSARTSGGHLYEQYF.

In this sample, this clonotype turned up many times. V usage is TRBV20-1 and J usage is TRBJ1-1; D is unclear. This CDR3 spans 16 amino acids. Trimming removed 0 bases at V and 4 bases at J, with 18 bases between. The germline V gene has CDR1 DFQATT and CDR2 SNEGSKA (reference sequence). CDR3 nucleotide sequence: TGCAGTGCTAGAGATCTACAGACTCCTTTGATCACTGAAGCTTTCTTT. Translation gives CSARDLQTPLITEAFF.

Only a few counts were recorded for this clonotype. The CDR3 loop is CASSSASRYGYTF. The CDR3 DNA sequence: TGTGCCAGCAGTTCGGCCAGTCGCTATGGCTACACCTTC. The rearrangement uses TRBV27 and TRBJ1-2; unclear D gene. CDR3 length: 13 residues. Germline loops: CDR1 MNHEY, CDR2 SMNVEV (reference sequence). Deletions cut 4 bases from V and 4 bases from J, with 10 bases between.

This clonotype was seen many times. The chain joins TRBV9 to TRBJ2-6; 9 bases are shared with TRBD1. The germline V gene has CDR1 SGDLS and CDR2 YYNGEE. The CDR3 contains 18 residues. V lost 0 bases and J lost 2; bases outside the gene matches: 6. CDR3 protein: CASSVGGQGGTGANVLTF. The CDR3 coding sequence is TGTGCCAGCAGCGTAGGGGGACAGGGCGGGACTGGGGCCAACGTCCTGACTTTC.

The gene calls are TRBV6-2 or TRBV6-3 and TRBJ2-1; no definite D call. The germline CDR1 and CDR2 sequences are MNHEY and SVGEGT. V shed 2 bases and J shed 0 bases, with 8 bases lying between them. The CDR3 runs 15 residues. The CDR3 region is CASSYGSTSYNEQFF. CDR3 sequence (DNA): TGTGCCAGCAGTTACGGCAGTACCTCCTACAATGAGCAGTTCTTC.

There are a few counts of this clonotype. This chain uses TRBV20-1 with TRBJ2-7, with 7 bases that match TRBD2. V trimming: 3 bases; J trimming: 4 bases; junction bases outside the gene matches: 9. The CDR3 length is 14 residues. Germline V gene lookup returns CDR1 DFQATT and CDR2 SNEGSKA (reference sequence). In DNA, the CDR3 is TGCAGTGCTAGGAGGGCGGGAGATCGGTACGAGCAGTACTTC. Translation: CSARRAGDRYEQYF.

The rearrangement links TRBV10-3 to TRBJ2-1, with 8 bases matching TRBD1. The CDR3 loop spans 15 amino acids. Germline CDR1 and CDR2: ENHRY and SYGVKD. Losses at the gene ends were 6 bases for V and 6 bases for J; bases not matched to a gene: 10. CDR3 residues: CAIRDGQGEFNEQFF. The CDR3 nucleotides are TGTGCCATCAGAGACGGACAGGGAGAATTCAATGAGCAGTTCTTC.

The rearrangement uses TRBV28 and TRBJ1-5; D is uncertain. Germline V gene data show CDR1 as MDHEN and CDR2 as SYDVKM. Trimming pared 7 bases from V and 3 bases from J, leaving 7 bases between. The CDR3 spans 12 residues. The CDR3 coding sequence is TGTGCCAGCAAAAGAAACAATCAGCCCCAGCATTTT. Its protein is CASKRNNQPQHF.

This clonotype was seen more than once but under ten times. The V call is TRBV29-1, the J call TRBJ2-3; 8 positions match TRBD2. The germline V gene encodes CDR1 SQVTM and CDR2 ANQGSEA. The CDR3 runs to 13 residues. For the CDR3, the DNA is TGCAGTTGTAGCGGGGCTGGAACAGATACGCAGTATTTT. Translated, it gives CSCSGAGTDTQYF.

The chain carries TRBV5-6 and TRBJ1-4; 7 bases map to TRBD1. CDR1 SGHDT and CDR2 YYEEEE come from the germline V gene. V was clipped by 3 bases and J by 14 bases; unmatched bases: 10. The CDR3 covers 13 residues. As DNA, the CDR3 is TGTGCCAGCAGCTCCCCGGACAGGACTAACCTGTTTTTT. Translating it yields CASSSPDRTNLFF.

The chain recombines TRBV6-5 with TRBJ1-2; the match to TRBD1 covers 7 bases. Trimming cost V 6 bases and J 8 bases; bases outside gene matches: 6. CDR3 size: 12 residues. CDR1 and CDR2 from the germline V gene are MNHEY and SVGAGI. The CDR3 sequence is CASSGTERGYTF. CDR3 bases: TGTGCCAGCAGCGGGACAGAACGCGGCTACACCTTC.

This clonotype was counted only a few times. The V call is TRBV4-1, the J call TRBJ1-5; D not certain. This CDR3 has 14 amino acids. Trimming left V 1 base short and J 5 bases short, with 9 bases between. Germline values: CDR1 MGHRA, CDR2 YSYEKL. CDR3 residues: CASSQGPWDQPQHF. The CDR3 coding sequence is TGCGCCAGCAGCCAAGGGCCGTGGGATCAGCCCCAGCATTTT.

The CDR3 DNA sequence: TGTGCCACCCCGCGCCCGCGGGACAGGGGGCGAGAGCAGTACTTC. It codes for CATPRPRDRGREQYF. The chain carries TRBV24-1 and TRBJ2-7; 12 positions agree with TRBD1. The CDR3 runs 15 residues. CDR1 and CDR2 (germline): KGHDR, SFDVKD. V was pared by 9 bases and J by 7 bases, with 12 bases of the junction left unmatched.

The table lists this clonotype with many counts. The chain combines TRBV5-6 with TRBJ2-3, with D tentatively TRBD2 (6 bases). The V gene lost 0 bases and the J gene lost 9 bases, with 11 bases spanning the gap. Germline loops: CDR1 SGHDT, CDR2 YYEEEE. The CDR3 covers 13 residues. CDR3 DNA: TGTGCCAGCAGCTTGGCCGGGGACTTCACGCAGTATTTT. Translated, it gives CASSLAGDFTQYF.

The V call is TRBV7-2, the J call TRBJ2-7; 9 bases line up with TRBD2. The junction had 7 bases not matched to a gene; V was cut back by 5 bases and J by 2 bases. This CDR3 is 15 amino acids long. The V gene's germline CDR1 is SGHTA and CDR2 FQGNSA. The CDR3 DNA sequence: TGTGCCAGCAGCAAAGCGGGGGGACCAACCTACGAGCAGTACTTC. This codes for CASSKAGGPTYEQYF.

This chain joins TRBV28 and TRBJ1-5, with no clear D. The germline V gene has CDR1 MDHEN and CDR2 SYDVKM. V lost 6 bases and J 11 bases, leaving 23 bases between the germline ends. The CDR3 sequence is 15 residues long. CDR3 protein: CASRPQRTTGGAQHF. The CDR3 nucleotides are TGTGCCAGCAGGCCCCAGAGGACGACTGGTGGAGCCCAGCATTTT.

V is TRBV20-1 and J is TRBJ2-1; weak D call: TRBD1 (6 bases). Germline-derived CDR1 and CDR2 are DFQATT and SNEGSKA (reference sequence). This CDR3 comprises 13 residues. V was cut by 5 bases and J by 7 bases, with 15 bases left in between. CDR3 nucleotides: TGCAGTGCTCCAGCGCAACAGGGAAATGAGCAGTTCTTC. It encodes CSAPAQQGNEQFF.